The subject of this entry is one TCR beta chain. The sequenced template was cDNA made from the entire isolated RNA. The repertoire was sequenced with immunoSEQ multiplex PCR; TCRdb's copy has only in-frame clones and lacks some. The data contain around 450,000 clones, about an eighth of them singletons. The sample comes from a study of beta chain features in type 1 diabetes. CDR1 is SNHLY and CDR2 is FYNNEI in the germline V gene. This CDR3 region has 12 residues. Sequencing was performed on naive CD4+ T cells from blood. This TCR was recovered from a woman aged 18-29 years in good health. The chain uses TRBV2 and TRBJ1-2; D might be TRBD1 (6 bases). CDR3: CAERTENYGYTF. As DNA, the CDR3 is TGTGCAGAAAGGACAGAGAACTATGGCTACACCTTC.